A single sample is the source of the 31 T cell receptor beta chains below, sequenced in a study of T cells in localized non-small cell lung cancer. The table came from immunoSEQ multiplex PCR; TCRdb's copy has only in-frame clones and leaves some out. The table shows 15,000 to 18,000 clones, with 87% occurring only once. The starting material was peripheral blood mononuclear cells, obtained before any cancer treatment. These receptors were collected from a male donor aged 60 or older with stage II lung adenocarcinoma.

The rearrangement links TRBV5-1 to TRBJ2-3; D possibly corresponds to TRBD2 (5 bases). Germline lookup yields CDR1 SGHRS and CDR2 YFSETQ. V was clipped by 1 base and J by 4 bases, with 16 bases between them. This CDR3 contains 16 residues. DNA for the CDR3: TGCGCCAGCAGCTTGTATTCGGCTAGCTCCTCAGATACGCAGTATTTT. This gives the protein CASSLYSASSSDTQYF.

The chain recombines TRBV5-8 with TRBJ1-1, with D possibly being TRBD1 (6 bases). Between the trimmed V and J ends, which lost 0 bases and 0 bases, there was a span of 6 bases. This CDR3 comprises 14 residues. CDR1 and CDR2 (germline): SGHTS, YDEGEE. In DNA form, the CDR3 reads TGTGCCAGCAGCTTGGGGACAGTGAACACTGAAGCTTTCTTT. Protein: CASSLGTVNTEAFF.

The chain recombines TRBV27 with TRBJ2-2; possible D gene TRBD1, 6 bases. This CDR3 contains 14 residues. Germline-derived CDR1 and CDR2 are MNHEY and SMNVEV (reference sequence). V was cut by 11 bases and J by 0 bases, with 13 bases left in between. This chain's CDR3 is CAARQVANTGELFF. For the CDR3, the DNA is TGTGCCGCGAGACAGGTTGCGAACACCGGGGAGCTGTTTTTT.

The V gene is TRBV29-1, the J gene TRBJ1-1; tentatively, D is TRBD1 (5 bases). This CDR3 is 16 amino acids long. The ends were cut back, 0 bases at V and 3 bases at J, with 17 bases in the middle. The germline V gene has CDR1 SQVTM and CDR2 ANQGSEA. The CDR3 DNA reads TGCAGCGTTGAAGATCGGCGACTTACAGGATACACTGAAGCTTTCTTT. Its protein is CSVEDRRLTGYTEAFF.

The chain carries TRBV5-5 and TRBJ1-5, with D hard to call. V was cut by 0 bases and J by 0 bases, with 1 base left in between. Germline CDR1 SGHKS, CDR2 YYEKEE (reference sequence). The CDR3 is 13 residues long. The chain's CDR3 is CASSLDSNQPQHF. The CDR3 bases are TGTGCCAGCAGCTTGGATAGCAATCAGCCCCAGCATTTT.

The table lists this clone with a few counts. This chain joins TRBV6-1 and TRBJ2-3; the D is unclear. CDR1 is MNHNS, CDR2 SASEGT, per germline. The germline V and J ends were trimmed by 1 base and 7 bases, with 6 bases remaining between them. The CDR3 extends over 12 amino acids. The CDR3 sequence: CASSEGGNTQYF. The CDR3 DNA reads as TGTGCCAGCAGTGAAGGGGGAAATACGCAGTATTTT.

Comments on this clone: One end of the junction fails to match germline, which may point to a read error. The CDR3 DNA follows: TGTGCCAGCAGCTTGGGCAGGGGCTCCCACAATGAGCAGTTCTTC. As protein: CASSLGRGSHNEQFF. The genes are TRBV11-3 and TRBJ2-1, with D maybe TRBD1 (6 bases). The CDR3 totals 15 residues. The V gene's germline CDR1 is SGHNT and CDR2 YENEEA.

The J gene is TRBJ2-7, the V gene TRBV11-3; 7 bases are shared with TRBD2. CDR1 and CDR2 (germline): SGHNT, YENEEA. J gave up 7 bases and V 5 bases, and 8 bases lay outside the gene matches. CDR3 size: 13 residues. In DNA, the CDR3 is TGTGCCAGCAGCACGGGCTCAGCGGGGGAGCAGTACTTC. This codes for CASSTGSAGEQYF.

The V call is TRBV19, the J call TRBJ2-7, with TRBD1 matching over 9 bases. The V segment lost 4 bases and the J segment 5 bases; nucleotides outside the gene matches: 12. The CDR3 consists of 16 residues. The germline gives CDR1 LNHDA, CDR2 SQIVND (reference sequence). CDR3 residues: CASSTLAGDRVHEQYF. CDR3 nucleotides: TGTGCCAGTAGTACGCTCGCCGGGGACAGGGTCCACGAGCAGTACTTC.

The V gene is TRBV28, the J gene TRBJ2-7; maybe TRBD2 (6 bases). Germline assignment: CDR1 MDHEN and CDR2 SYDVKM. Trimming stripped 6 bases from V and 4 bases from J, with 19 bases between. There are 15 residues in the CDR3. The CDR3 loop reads CASSSRSVEGYEQYF. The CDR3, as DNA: TGTGCCAGCAGCTCGAGATCAGTGGAGGGGTACGAGCAGTACTTC.

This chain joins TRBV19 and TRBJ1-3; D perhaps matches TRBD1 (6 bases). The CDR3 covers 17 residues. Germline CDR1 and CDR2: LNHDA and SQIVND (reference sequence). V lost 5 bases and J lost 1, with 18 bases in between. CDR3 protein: CASSSLNREKSGNTIYF. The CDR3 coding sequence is TGTGCCAGTAGTTCACTGAACAGGGAGAAGTCTGGAAACACCATATATTTT.

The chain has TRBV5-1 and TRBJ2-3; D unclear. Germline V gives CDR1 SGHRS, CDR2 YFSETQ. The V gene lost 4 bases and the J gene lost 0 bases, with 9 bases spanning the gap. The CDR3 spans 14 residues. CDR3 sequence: CASSLQPSTDTQYF. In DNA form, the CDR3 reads TGCGCCAGCAGCCTCCAGCCCAGCACAGATACGCAGTATTTT.

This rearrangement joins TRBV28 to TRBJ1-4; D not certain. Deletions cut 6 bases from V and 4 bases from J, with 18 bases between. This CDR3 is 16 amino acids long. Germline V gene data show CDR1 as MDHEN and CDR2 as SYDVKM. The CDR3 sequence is CASSPQDPSDNEKLFF. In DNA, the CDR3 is TGTGCCAGCAGCCCCCAGGATCCCTCCGATAATGAAAAACTGTTTTTT. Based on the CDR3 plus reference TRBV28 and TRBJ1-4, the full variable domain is DVKVTQSSRYLVKRTGEKVFLECVQDMDHENMFWYRQDPGLGLRLIYFSYDVKMKEKGDIPEGYSVSREKKERFSLILESASTNQTSMYLCASSPQDPSDNEKLFFGSGTQLSVL.

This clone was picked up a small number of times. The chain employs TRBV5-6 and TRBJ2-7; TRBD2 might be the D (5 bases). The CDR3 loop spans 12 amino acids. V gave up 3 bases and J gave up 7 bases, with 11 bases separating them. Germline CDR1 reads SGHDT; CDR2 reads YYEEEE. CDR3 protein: CASSSPRGEQYF. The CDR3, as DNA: TGTGCCAGCAGCTCCCCCCGAGGGGAGCAGTACTTC.

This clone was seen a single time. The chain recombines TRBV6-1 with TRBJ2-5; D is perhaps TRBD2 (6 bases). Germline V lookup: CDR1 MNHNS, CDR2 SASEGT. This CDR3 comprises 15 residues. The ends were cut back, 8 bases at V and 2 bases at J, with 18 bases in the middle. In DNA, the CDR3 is TGTGCCAGCCAGAAGAACCTAGCGATACAAGAGACCCAGTACTTC. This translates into CASQKNLAIQETQYF.

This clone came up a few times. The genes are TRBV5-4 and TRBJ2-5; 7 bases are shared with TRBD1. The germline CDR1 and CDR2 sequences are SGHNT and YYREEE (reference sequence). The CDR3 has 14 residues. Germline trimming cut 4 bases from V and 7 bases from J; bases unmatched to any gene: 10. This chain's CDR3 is CASSPPTGSATQYF. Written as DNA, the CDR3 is TGTGCCAGCAGCCCCCCGACAGGGAGTGCGACCCAGTACTTC.

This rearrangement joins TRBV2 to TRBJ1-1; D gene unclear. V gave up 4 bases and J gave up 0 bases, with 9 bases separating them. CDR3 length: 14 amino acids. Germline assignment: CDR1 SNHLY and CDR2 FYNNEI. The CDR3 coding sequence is TGTGCCAGCAGTGCGGACGGTATGAACACTGAAGCTTTCTTT. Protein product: CASSADGMNTEAFF.

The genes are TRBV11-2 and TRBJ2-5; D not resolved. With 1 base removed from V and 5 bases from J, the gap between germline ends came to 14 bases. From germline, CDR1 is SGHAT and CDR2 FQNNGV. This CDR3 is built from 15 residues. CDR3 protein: CASSLVGQFTETQYF. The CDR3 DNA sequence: TGTGCCAGCAGCTTAGTCGGCCAGTTCACGGAGACCCAGTACTTC.

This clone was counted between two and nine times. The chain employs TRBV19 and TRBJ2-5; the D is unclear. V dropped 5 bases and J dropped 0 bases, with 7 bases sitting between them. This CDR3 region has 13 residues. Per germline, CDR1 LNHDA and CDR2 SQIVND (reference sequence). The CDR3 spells CASSSRYQETQYF. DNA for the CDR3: TGTGCCAGTAGTTCCAGGTACCAAGAGACCCAGTACTTC.

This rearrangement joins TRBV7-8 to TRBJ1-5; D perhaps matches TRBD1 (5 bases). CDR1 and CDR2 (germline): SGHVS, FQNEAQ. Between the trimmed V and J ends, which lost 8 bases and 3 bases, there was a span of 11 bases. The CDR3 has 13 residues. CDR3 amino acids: CASAGGYNQPQHF. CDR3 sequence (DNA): TGTGCCAGCGCCGGGGGATACAATCAGCCCCAGCATTTT.

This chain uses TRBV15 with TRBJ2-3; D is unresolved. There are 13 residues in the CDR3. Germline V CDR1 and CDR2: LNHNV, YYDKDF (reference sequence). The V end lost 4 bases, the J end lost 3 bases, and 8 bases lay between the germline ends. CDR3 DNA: TGTGCCACCAGCAATAGGATGACAGATACGCAGTATTTT. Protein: CATSNRMTDTQYF.

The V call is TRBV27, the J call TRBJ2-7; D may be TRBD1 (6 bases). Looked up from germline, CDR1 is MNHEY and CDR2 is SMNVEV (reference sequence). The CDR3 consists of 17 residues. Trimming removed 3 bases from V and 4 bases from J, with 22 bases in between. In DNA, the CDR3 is TGTGCCAGCAGTTTTTTAAGTCGGGTCAGGGGTGGGTACGAGCAGTACTTC. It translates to CASSFLSRVRGGYEQYF.

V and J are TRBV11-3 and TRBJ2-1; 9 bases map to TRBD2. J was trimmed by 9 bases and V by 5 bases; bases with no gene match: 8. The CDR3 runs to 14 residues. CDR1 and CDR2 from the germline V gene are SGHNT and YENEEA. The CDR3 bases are TGTGCCAGCAGCCCCGGCGGGGGGGCGGGTGAGCAGTTCTTC. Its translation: CASSPGGGAGEQFF.

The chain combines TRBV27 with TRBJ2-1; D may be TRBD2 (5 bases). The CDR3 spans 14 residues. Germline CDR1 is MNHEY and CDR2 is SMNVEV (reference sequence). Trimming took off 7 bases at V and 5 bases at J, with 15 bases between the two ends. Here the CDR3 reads CASNPPGGHNEQFF. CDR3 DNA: TGTGCCAGCAATCCACCAGGAGGCCACAATGAGCAGTTCTTC.

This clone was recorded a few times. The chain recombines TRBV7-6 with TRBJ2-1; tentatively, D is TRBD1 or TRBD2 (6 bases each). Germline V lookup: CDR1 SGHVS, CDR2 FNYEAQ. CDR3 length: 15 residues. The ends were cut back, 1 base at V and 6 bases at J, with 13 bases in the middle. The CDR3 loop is CASSLGPGEVNEQFF. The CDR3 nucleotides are TGTGCCAGCAGCTTAGGTCCAGGGGAGGTCAATGAGCAGTTCTTC.

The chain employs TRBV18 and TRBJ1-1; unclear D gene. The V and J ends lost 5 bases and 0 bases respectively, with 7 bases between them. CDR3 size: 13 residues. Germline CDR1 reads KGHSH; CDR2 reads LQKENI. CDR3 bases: TGTGCCAGCTCAGAGGCACTGAACACTGAAGCTTTCTTT. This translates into CASSEALNTEAFF. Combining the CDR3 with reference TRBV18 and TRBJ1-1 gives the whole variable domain NAGVMQNPRHLVRRRGQEARLRCSPMKGHSHVYWYRQLPEEGLKFMVYLQKENIIDESGMPKERFSAEFPKEGPSILRIQQVVRGDSAAYFCASSEALNTEAFFGQGTRLTVV.

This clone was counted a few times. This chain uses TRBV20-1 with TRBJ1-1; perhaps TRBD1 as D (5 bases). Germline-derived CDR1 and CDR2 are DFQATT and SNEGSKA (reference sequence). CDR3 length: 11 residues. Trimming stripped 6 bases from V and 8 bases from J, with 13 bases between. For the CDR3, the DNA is TGCAGTGCCCCGGGACGACGGGAAGCTTTCTTT. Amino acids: CSAPGRREAFF.

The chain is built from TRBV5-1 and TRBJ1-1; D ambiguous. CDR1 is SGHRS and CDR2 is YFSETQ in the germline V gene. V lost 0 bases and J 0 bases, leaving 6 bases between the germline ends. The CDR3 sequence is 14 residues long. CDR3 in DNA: TGCGCCAGCAGCTTGGAACTGATGAACACTGAAGCTTTCTTT. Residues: CASSLELMNTEAFF.

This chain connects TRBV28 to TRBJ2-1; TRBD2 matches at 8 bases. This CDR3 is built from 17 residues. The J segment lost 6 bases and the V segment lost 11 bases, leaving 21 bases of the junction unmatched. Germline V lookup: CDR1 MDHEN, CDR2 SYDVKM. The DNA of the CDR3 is TGTGCCGCAGTCACTAGCGGACGTCCCAAGAGGGGCAATGAGCAGTTCTTC. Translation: CAAVTSGRPKRGNEQFF.

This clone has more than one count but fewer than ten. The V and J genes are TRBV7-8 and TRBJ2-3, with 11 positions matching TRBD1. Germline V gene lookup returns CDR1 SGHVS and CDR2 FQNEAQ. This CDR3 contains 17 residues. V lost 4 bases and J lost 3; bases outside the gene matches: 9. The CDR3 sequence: CASSSRTGGGLTDTQYF. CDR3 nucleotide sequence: TGTGCCAGCAGCTCCCGGACAGGGGGCGGGTTAACAGATACGCAGTATTTT.

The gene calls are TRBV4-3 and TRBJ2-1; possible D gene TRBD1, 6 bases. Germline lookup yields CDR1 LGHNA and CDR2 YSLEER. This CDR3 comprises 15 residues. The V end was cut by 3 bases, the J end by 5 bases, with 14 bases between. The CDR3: CASSHAGTNNNEQFF. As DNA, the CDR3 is TGCGCCAGCAGCCATGCCGGGACAAATAACAATGAGCAGTTCTTC.